The rows below give T cell receptor beta chains drawn from one sample of a study of cytomegalovirus exposure and HLA in healthy donors. The table came from immunoSEQ multiplex PCR; TCRdb's copy has only in-frame clones and leaves some out. The table records roughly 75,000 clones, about 93% of them present only once. Specimen: PBMCs. Receptors originate from a woman aged 18-35 years in good health and CMV-seronegative. The CDR3 runs from the conserved cysteine through the conserved F or W. Each record gives: clone size, J gene, V gene, D gene, CDR3 DNA, CDR3 protein. The D gene is left open where the match is weak. A clone size is listed for some rows: how often the clone was seen (once, few, many), or a class if it is expanded.

>NA|TRBJ1-2|TRBV2|TRBD1
TGTGCCAGCAAAAGGGAGAACAGGGGAGAGGGAGGCTACACCTTC
CASKRENRGEGGYTF
>NA|TRBJ1-2|TRBV6-5|TRBD1
TGTGCCAGCAGTTACACTGTGGGACAGTCCTATGGCTACACCTTC
CASSYTVGQSYGYTF
>NA|TRBJ2-7|TRBV7-2|TRBD2
TGTGCCAGCAGCTCGGGACTAGCCGGCTACGAGCAGTACTTC
CASSSGLAGYEQYF
>few|TRBJ2-7|TRBV6-5|TRBD1
TGTGCCAGCAGTTCCCTCCCGGGACAGGGTGCCTACGAGCAGTACTTC
CASSSLPGQGAYEQYF
>NA|TRBJ2-5|TRBV30|NA
TGTGCCTGGAGTCTTCTCGGAGGGACCCAGTACTTC
CAWSLLGGTQYF
>NA|TRBJ2-3|TRBV6-1|TRBD2
TGTGCCAGCAGCAGGACTAGCGGGTTTGCAGATACGCAGTATTTT
CASSRTSGFADTQYF
>NA|TRBJ1-5|TRBV6-1|NA
TGTGCCAGCACGGTAGACTATTATCAGCCCCAGCATTTT
CASTVDYYQPQHF
>NA|TRBJ2-7|TRBV7-3|NA
TGTGCCAGCAGCTTACGTCAGGGGCGCGACTACGAGCAGTACTTC
CASSLRQGRDYEQYF
>NA|TRBJ1-1|TRBV6-5|NA
TGTGCCAGCAGCAAAGCTACAGGCTTCACTGAAGCTTTCTTT
CASSKATGFTEAFF
>once|TRBJ2-3|TRBV6-1|TRBD2
TGTGCCAGCAGCCCCCCAGGGAGGGCCCCAGATACGCAGTATTTT
CASSPPGRAPDTQYF
>NA|TRBJ1-2|TRBV9|NA
TGTGCCAGCAGCGCCGGGAAAAACTATGGCTACACCTTC
CASSAGKNYGYTF
>NA|TRBJ1-5|TRBV7-2|TRBD1
TGTGCCAGCAGAAATACAGGGGTCGATCAGCCCCAGCATTTT
CASRNTGVDQPQHF
>NA|TRBJ2-5|TRBV4-3|NA
TGCGCCAGCAGCCTAAAAGAGGGCCCGGGAGAGACCCAGTACTTC
CASSLKEGPGETQYF
>NA|TRBJ2-1|TRBV29-1|NA
TGCAGCGCGAGGGAGAATGAATGGAATGAGCAGTTCTTC
CSARENEWNEQFF
>NA|TRBJ1-4|TRBV28|TRBD1
TGTGCCAGCAGTCCCCAGGGGGCGGGTGAAAAACTGTTTTTT
CASSPQGAGEKLFF
>NA|TRBJ1-5|TRBV4-3|NA
TGCGCCAGCAGCCAAGATCCCAGGGATGGCAATCAGCCCCAGCATTTT
CASSQDPRDGNQPQHF
>once|TRBJ2-6|TRBV7-2|NA
TGTGCCAGCAGGGCCAGGGTTACCATGGACTCTGGGGCCAACGTCCTGACTTTC
CASRARVTMDSGANVLTF
>NA|TRBJ2-5|TRBV2|NA
TGTGCCAGCATTCCTAGCTGGATATTCGAGACCCAGTACTTC
CASIPSWIFETQYF
>NA|TRBJ2-2|TRBV6-5|NA
TGTGCCAGCAGTTACGAGAGGGGGATACAACCCGGGGAGCTGTTTTTT
CASSYERGIQPGELFF
>NA|TRBJ2-7|TRBV7-6|TRBD2
TGTGCCAGCAGCTCAGAAAGCGGGGGAGGGTACGAGCAGTACTTC
CASSSESGGGYEQYF
>NA|TRBJ1-1|TRBV2|NA
TGTGCCAGCAGTCAACAGGGTGGGAGCACTGAAGCTTTCTTT
CASSQQGGSTEAFF
>NA|TRBJ2-3|TRBV28|TRBD1
TGTGCCAGCAGTTTATCGGGACAGGGGATGGATACGCAGTATTTT
CASSLSGQGMDTQYF
>NA|TRBJ1-4|TRBV11-3|TRBD1
TGTGCCAGCAGCCCTCGTGGAGGAGGGACAGATAGGGAAAAACTGTTTTTT
CASSPRGGGTDREKLFF
>NA|TRBJ1-1|TRBV6-5|NA
TGTGCCAGCCTCCAGGGCTCCAACACTGAAGCTTTCTTT
CASLQGSNTEAFF
>NA|TRBJ2-1|TRBV6-5|NA
TGTGCCAGCAGAACGGGCAATGAGCAGTTCTTC
CASRTGNEQFF
>NA|TRBJ2-3|TRBV27|NA
TGTGCCAGCACCCTCCTTAGTGGGGGGAAATGGGATACGCAGTATTTT
CASTLLSGGKWDTQYF
>NA|TRBJ2-2|TRBV7-7|TRBD1
TGTGCTAGCAGCGCAGGGACAGGAAAAGGCGGGGAGCTGTTTTTT
CASSAGTGKGGELFF
>NA|TRBJ1-1|TRBV13|TRBD1
TGTGCCAGCAGCTTAAAGACAGGGGCTGGCACTGAAGCTTTCTTT
CASSLKTGAGTEAFF
>many|TRBJ2-1|TRBV19|NA
TGTGCCAGTAGTCTCCCATCAGGTGCTGATGAGCAGTTCTTC
CASSLPSGADEQFF
>few|TRBJ2-1|TRBV10-3|NA
TGTGCCATTTCCCCCACACAGTACCAGAACAATGAGCAGTTCTTC
CAISPTQYQNNEQFF
>NA|TRBJ1-1|TRBV12-5|TRBD1
TGTGCTAGTGGGCCAGGGGGCACTGAAGCTTTCTTT
CASGPGGTEAFF
>NA|TRBJ2-4|TRBV12-2|NA
TGTGCAAGTCGCTTATCAGCGGGGGGACCTCTAGCCAAAAACATTCAGTACTTC
CASRLSAGGPLAKNIQYF
>NA|TRBJ1-4|TRBV18|NA
TGTGCCAGCTCACCGTTAATTTTCGAAAAACTGTTTTTT
CASSPLIFEKLFF
>NA|TRBJ1-1|TRBV28|NA
TGTGCCAGCAGTTTGGTCAGGGGCCCTAAAACGAACACTGAAGCTTTCTTT
CASSLVRGPKTNTEAFF
>NA|TRBJ2-2|TRBV4-1|TRBD2
TGCGCCAGCAGCCAAGAAGCTGCGTCTAGCGGGGGCCCCCGGGGCGGGGAGCTGTTTTTT
CASSQEAASSGGPRGGELFF
>few|TRBJ2-2|TRBV30|NA
TGTGCCTGGAGTGACCCGGACTATCACACCGGGGAGCTGTTTTTT
CAWSDPDYHTGELFF
>NA|TRBJ1-3|TRBV11-3|NA
TGTGCCAGCAGCTTACCAGACAGATCCTCTGGAAACACCATATATTTT
CASSLPDRSSGNTIYF
>NA|TRBJ2-5|TRBV2|NA
TGTGCCAGCTTATATACAGGCCGAAACCAAGAGACCCAGTACTTC
CASLYTGRNQETQYF
>once|TRBJ2-5|TRBV7-2|TRBD2
TGTGCCAGCAGATCCACTAGCGGGAGGGCCAGGGAGACCCAGTACTTC
CASRSTSGRARETQYF
>NA|TRBJ2-7|TRBV18|TRBD2
TGTGCCAGCTCACCACAAACTAGCGGGAGAGCCTACGAGCAGTACTTC
CASSPQTSGRAYEQYF
>NA|TRBJ1-2|TRBV6-5|TRBD1
TGTGCCAGCAGTTACGGTTGGACAGGACTACCCTATGGCTACACCTTC
CASSYGWTGLPYGYTF
>NA|TRBJ1-4|TRBV19|NA
TGTGCCAGTAGTTCCCCCCAGGCCGCACTGGGAAAACTGTTTTTT
CASSSPQAALGKLFF
>NA|TRBJ2-7|TRBV11-1|NA
TGTGCCAGCGGAGACGGTCTCTACGAGCAGTACTTC
CASGDGLYEQYF
>NA|TRBJ2-3|TRBV14|TRBD2
TGTGCCAGCAGCCAAGGGACTAGCGGAAACACAGATACGCAGTATTTT
CASSQGTSGNTDTQYF
>NA|TRBJ1-2|TRBV18|NA
TGTGCCAGCTCAGCGGGGGCCTATGGCTACACCTTC
CASSAGAYGYTF
>NA|TRBJ2-3|TRBV10-3|NA
TGTGCCATCAGTGACCCTCGAGTGGCAGATACGCAGTATTTT
CAISDPRVADTQYF
>NA|TRBJ1-4|TRBV21-1|NA
TGTGCCAGCGCTTTGCACAGGGGTCGCGAAAAACTGTTTTTT
CASALHRGREKLFF
>once|TRBJ2-7|TRBV7-6|NA
TGTGCCAGCACCTCTGCGGGTTCCCCCTACGAGCAGTACTTC
CASTSAGSPYEQYF